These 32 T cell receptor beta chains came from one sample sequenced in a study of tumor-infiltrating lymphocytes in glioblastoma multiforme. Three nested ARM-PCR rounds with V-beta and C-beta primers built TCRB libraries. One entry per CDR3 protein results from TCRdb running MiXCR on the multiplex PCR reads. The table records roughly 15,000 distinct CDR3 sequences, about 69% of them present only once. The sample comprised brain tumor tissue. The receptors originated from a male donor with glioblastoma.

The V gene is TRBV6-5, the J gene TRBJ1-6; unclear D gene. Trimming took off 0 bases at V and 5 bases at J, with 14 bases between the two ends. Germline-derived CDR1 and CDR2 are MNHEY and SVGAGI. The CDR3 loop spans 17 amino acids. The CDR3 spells CASSYSTPRVNNSPLHF. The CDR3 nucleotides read TGTGCCAGCAGTTACTCTACCCCACGAGTAAATAATTCACCCCTCCACTTT.

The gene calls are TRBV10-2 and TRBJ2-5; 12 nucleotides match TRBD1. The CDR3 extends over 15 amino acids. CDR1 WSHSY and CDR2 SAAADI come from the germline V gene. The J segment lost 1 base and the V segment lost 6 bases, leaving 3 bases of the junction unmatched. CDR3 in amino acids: CASRGTGGRQETQYF. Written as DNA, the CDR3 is TGCGCCAGCAGGGGGACAGGGGGCCGCCAAGAGACCCAGTACTTC.

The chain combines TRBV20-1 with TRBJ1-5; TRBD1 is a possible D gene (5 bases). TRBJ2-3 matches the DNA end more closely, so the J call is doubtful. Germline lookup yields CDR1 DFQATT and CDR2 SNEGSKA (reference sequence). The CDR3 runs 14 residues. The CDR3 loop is CSARGGREYQSQYF. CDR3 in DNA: TGCAGTGCTAGAGGGGGCAGGGAATATCAGTCCCAGTATTTT.

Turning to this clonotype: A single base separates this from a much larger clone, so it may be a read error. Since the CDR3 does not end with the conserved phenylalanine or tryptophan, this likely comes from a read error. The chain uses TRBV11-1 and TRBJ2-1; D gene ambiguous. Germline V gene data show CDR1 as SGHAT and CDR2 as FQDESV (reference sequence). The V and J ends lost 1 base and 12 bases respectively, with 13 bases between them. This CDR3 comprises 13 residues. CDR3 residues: CASSLGHWFGQFL. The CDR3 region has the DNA TGTGCCAGCAGCTTAGGCCACTGGTTTGGGCAGTTCCTC.

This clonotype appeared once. The CDR3 spells CASSYSLNRQHEQYF. The CDR3 nucleotides are TGTGCCAGCAGTTACTCGTTAAACCGACAACACGAGCAGTACTTC. The chain links TRBV6-5 to TRBJ2-7; D remains unclear. V was trimmed by 0 bases and J by 5 bases, leaving 14 bases between them. The CDR3 totals 15 residues. Germline V gene sequence: CDR1 MNHEY, CDR2 SVGAGI.

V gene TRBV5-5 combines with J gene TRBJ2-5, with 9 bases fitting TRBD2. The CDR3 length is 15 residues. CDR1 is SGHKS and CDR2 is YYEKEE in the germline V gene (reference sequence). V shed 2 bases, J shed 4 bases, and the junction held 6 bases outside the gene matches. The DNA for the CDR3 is TGTGCCAGCAGCTTTGGCGCGACTAGCGGAGAGACCCAGTACTTC. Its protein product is CASSFGATSGETQYF.

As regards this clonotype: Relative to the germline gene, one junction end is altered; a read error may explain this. The CDR3 is CTTSTNLAGNSYDQYF. In nucleotides, the CDR3 is TGTACCACGTCGACGAATTTGGCGGGAAACTCCTACGATCAGTACTTC. This chain links TRBV11-2 with TRBJ2-7, with a weak D call TRBD2 (6 bases). This CDR3 is 16 amino acids long. In germline, CDR1 is SGHAT, CDR2 FQNNGV.

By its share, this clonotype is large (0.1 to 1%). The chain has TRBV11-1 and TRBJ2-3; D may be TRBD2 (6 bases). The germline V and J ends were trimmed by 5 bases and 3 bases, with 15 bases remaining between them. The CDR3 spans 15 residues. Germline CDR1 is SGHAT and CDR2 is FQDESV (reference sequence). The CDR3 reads CASSRGTPGTDTQYF. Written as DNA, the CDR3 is TGTGCCAGCAGCCGGGGGACCCCGGGGACAGATACGCAGTATTTT. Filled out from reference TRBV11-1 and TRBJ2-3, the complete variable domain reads EAEVAQSPRYKITEKSQAVAFWCDPISGHATLYWYRQILGQGPELLVQFQDESVVDDSQLPKDRFSAERLKGVDSTLKIQPAELGDSAMYLCASSRGTPGTDTQYFGPGTRLTVL.

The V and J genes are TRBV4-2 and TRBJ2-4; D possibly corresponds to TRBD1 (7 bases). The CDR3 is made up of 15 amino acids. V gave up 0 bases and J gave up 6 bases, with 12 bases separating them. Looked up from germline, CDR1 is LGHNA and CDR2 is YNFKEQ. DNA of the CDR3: TGTGCCAGCAGCCAAGATCTTCAGGGGGGAAACATTCAGTACTTC. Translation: CASSQDLQGGNIQYF.

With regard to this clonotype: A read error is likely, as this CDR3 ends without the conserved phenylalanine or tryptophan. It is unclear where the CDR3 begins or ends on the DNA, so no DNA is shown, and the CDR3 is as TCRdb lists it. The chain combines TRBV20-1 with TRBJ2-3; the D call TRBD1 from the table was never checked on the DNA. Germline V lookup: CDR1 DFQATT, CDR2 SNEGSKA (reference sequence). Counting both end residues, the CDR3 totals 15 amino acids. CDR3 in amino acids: CSALRTGTTLSTQYS.

This chain's CDR3 is CASSAGTAATDTQYF. The CDR3 DNA is TGTGCCAGCAGCGCCGGGACGGCGGCAACAGATACGCAGTATTTT. V usage is TRBV5-4 and J usage is TRBJ2-3; tentatively, D is TRBD1 or TRBD2 (5 bases each). Germline V lookup: CDR1 SGHNT, CDR2 YYREEE (reference sequence). The CDR3 runs 15 residues. Trimming removed 4 bases from V and 3 bases from J, with 15 bases in between.

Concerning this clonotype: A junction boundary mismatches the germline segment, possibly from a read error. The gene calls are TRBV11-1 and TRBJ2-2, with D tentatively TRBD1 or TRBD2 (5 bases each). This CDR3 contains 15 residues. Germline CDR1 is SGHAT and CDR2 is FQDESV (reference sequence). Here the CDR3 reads CASSLLAADTGEMFF. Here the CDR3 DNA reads TGTGCCAGCAGCTTGCTGGCGGCGGACACCGGGGAGATGTTTTTT.

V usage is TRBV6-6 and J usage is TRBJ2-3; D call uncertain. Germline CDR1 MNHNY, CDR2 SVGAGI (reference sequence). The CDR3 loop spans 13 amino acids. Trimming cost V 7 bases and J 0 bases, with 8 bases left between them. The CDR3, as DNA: TGTGCCAGCACGGGCTCTAGCACAGATACGCAGTATTTT. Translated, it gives CASTGSSTDTQYF.

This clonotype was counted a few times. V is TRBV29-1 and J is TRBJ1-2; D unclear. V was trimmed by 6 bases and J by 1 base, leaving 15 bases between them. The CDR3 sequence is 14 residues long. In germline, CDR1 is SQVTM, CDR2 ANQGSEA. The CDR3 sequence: CSVPAEVINYGYTF. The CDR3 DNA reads TGCAGCGTCCCTGCGGAGGTTATTAACTATGGCTACACCTTC.

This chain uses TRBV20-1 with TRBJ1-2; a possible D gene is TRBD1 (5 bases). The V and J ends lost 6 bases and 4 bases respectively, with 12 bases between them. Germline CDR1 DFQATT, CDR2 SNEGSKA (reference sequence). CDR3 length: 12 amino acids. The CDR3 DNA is TGCAGTGCCAAATCCGGGACCTATGGCTACACCTTC. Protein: CSAKSGTYGYTF.

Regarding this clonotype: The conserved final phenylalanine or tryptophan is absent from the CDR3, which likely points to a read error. Written as DNA, the CDR3 is TGTGCCAGCAGCTTAGAAATTAGGGAACTTTCCAATGAGCAGTTCATC. This codes for CASSLEIRELSNEQFI. The chain uses TRBV11-3 and TRBJ2-1; D not certain. CDR1 and CDR2 (germline): SGHNT, YENEEA. The ends were cut back, 0 bases at V and 6 bases at J, with 15 bases in the middle. The CDR3 is 16 residues long.

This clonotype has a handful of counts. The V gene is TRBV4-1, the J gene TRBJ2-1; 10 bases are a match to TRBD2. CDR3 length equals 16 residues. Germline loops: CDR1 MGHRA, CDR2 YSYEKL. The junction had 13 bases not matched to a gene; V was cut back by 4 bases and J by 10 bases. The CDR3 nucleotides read TGCGCCAGCAGCCCAGAGCAACTAGCGGGGAAGATGGAGCAGTTCTTC. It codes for CASSPEQLAGKMEQFF.

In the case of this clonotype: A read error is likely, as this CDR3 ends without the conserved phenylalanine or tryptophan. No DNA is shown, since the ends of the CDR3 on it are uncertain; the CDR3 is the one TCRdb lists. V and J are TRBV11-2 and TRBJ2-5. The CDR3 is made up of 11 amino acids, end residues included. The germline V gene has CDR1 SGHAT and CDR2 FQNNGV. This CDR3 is CASSFYETRYS.

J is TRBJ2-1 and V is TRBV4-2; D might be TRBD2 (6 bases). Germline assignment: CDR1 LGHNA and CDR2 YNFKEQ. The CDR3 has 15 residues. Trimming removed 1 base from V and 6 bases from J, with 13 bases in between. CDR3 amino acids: CASSQGDSAGNEQFF. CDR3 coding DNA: TGTGCCAGCAGCCAAGGGGACTCCGCGGGCAATGAGCAGTTCTTC.

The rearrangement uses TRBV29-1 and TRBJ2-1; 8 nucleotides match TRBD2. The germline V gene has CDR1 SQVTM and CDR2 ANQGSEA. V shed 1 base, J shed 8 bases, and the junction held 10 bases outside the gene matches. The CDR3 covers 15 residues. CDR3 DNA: TGCAGCGTTGAAGTGTCAGCGGGAGAAATACATGAGCAGTTCTTC. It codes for CSVEVSAGEIHEQFF.

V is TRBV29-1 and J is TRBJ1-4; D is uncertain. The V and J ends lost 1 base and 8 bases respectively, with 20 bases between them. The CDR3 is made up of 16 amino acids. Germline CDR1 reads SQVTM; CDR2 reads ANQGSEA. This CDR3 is CSVEVRGARALEKLFF. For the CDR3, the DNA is TGCAGCGTTGAAGTTAGAGGCGCCCGGGCTTTGGAAAAACTGTTTTTT.

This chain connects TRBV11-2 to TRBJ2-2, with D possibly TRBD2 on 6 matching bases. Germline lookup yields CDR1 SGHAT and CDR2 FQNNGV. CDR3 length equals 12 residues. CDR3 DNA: TGTGCAGGGGAGGATAACACCGGGAAACTGTTTTTT. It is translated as CAGEDNTGKLFF.

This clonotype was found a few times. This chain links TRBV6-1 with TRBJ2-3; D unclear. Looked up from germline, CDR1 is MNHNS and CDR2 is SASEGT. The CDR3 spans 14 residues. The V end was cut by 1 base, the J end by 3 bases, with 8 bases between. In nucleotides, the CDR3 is TGTGCCAGCAGTGAAGGGTTTGGGACAGATACGCAGTATTTT. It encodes CASSEGFGTDTQYF.

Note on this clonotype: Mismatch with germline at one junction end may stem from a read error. CDR3 nucleotides: TGTGCCAGCAGGCGGGATAGACTCACCTGGGAGTTGTTTTTT. As protein: CASRRDRLTWELFF. The chain recombines TRBV6-1 with TRBJ2-2, with a tentative D call TRBD2 (6 bases). CDR1 MNHNS and CDR2 SASEGT come from the germline V gene. This CDR3 has 14 amino acids.

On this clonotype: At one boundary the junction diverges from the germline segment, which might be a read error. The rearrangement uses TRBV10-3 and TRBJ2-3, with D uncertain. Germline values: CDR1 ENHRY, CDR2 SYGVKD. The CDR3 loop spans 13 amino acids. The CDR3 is CVISESYADTQYF. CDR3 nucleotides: TGTGTCATCAGTGAGTCATATGCAGATACGCAGTATTTT.

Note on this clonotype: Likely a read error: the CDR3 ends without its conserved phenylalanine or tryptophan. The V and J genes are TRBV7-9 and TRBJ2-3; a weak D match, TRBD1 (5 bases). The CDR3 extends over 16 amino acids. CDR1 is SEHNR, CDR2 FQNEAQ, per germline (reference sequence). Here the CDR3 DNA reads TGTGCCAGCAGCTTACCCGAATCGTCAGAGACAGATATGCAGTATTTG. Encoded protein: CASSLPESSETDMQYL.

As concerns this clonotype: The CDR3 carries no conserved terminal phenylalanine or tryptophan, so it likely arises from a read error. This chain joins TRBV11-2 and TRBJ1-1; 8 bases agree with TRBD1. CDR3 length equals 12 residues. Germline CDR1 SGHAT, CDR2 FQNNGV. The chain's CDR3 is CASTLVQGVAFY. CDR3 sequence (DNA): TGCGCCAGCACCTTAGTACAGGGGGTAGCTTTCTAT.

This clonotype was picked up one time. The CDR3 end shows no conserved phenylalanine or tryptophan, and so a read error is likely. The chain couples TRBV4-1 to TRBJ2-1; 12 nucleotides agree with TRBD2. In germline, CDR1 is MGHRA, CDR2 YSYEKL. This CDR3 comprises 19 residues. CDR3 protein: CASSQEASGRVIQDNGQFL. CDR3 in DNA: TGCGCCAGCAGCCAAGAGGCTAGCGGGAGGGTCATTCAGGACAATGGGCAGTTCCTC.

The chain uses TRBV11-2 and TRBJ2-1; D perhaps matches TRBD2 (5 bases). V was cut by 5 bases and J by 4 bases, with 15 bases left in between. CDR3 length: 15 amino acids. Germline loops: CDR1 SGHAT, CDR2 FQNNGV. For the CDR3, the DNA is TGTGCCAGCAGCACCAACGAGGGAGTTTACAATGAGCAGTTCTTC. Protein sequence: CASSTNEGVYNEQFF.

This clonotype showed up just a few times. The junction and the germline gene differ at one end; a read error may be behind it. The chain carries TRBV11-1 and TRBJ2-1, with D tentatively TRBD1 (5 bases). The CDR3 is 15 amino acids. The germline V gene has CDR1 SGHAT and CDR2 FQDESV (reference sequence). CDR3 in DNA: TGTGCCAGCAGATTAGCCGCAGGGTTCAACAATGAGCAGTTCTTC. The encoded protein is CASRLAAGFNNEQFF.

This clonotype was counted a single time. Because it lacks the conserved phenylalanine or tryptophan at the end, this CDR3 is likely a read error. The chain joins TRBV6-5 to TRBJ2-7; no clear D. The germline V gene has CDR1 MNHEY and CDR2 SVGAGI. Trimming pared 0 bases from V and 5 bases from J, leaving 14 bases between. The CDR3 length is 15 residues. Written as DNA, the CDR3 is TGTGCCAGCAGTTACTCTTTGCACCAACGACACGAGCAGTACCTC. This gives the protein CASSYSLHQRHEQYL.

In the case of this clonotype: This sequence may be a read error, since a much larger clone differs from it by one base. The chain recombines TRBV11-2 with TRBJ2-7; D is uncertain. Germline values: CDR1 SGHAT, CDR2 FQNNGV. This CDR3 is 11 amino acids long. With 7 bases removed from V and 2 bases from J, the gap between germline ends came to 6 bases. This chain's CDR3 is CASNWTYEQYF. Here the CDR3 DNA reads TGTGCCAGCAACTGGACCTACGAGCAGTACTTC.